This T cell receptor beta chain was sequenced for a study of blood T cell repertoires in COVID-19. Study at large: The United States, Italy and Spain provided the acute and convalescent COVID-19 samples. In each case, the material was cDNA or gDNA derived from T cells, B-cell-depleted T cells, or PBMCs.

During active infection, Seattle patients enrolled and were then monitored through disease. Trimming took off 5 bases at V and 2 bases at J, with 16 bases between the two ends. In germline, CDR1 is SGHTA, CDR2 FQGNSA. CDR3 size: 15 residues. Clones were read by immunoSEQ multiplex PCR, and TCRdb kept only the in-frame ones, dropping some. In the table there are about 250,000 clones, 84% of which are singletons. The receptor was derived from a person aged 70 to 85 with COVID-19, enrolled during active disease. This chain links TRBV7-2 with TRBJ2-7; D perhaps matches TRBD2 (5 bases). Specimen: peripheral blood. In DNA form, the CDR3 reads TGTGCCAGCAGCCCTTCAGGCGGGCTTCCCTACGAGCAGTACTTC. Amino acids: CASSPSGGLPYEQYF.